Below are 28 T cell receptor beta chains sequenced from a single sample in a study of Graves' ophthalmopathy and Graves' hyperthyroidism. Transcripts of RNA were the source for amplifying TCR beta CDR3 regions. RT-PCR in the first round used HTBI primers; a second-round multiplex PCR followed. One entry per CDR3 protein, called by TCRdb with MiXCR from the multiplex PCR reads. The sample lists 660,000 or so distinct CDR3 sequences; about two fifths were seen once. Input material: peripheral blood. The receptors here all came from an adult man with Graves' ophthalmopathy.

For the CDR3, the DNA is TGTGCCAGCAGCTTACGGACACGAAATGAGCAGTACTTC. This encodes CASSLRTRNEQYF. The chain joins TRBV7-9 to TRBJ2-7, with D perhaps matching TRBD1 (5 bases). Germline V gene sequence: CDR1 SEHNR, CDR2 FQNEAQ (reference sequence). The CDR3 is 13 residues long. The germline V and J ends were trimmed by 2 bases and 7 bases, with 12 bases remaining between them.

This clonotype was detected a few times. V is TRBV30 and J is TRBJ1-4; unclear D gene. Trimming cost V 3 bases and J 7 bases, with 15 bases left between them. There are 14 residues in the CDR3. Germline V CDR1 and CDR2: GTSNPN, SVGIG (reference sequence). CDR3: CAWRVAGSGEKLFF. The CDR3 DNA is TGTGCCTGGAGGGTGGCGGGGAGTGGTGAAAAACTGTTTTTT. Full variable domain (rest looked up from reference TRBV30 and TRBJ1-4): SQTIHQWPATLVQPVGSPLSLECTVEGTSNPNLYWYRQAAGRGLQLLFYSVGIGQISSEVPQNLSASRPQDRQFILSSKKLLLSDSGFYLCAWRVAGSGEKLFFGSGTQLSVL.

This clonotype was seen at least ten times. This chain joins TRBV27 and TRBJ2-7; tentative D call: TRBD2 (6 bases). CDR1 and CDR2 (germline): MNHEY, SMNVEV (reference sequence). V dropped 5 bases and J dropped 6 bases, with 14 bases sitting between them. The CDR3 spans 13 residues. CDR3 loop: CASSRGGAGEQYF. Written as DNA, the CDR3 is TGTGCCAGCAGTCGGGGCGGGGCGGGCGAGCAGTACTTC.

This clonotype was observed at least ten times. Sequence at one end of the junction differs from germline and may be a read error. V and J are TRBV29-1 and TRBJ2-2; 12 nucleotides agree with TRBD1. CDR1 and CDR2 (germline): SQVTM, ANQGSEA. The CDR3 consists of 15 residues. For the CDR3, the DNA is TGCAGCGTTAAGACCGGGACAGGGGGCACCAGGGAGCTGTTTTTT. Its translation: CSVKTGTGGTRELFF.

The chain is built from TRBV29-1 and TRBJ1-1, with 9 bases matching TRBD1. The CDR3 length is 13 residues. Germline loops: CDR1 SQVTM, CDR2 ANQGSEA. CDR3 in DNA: TGCACCCGGGGGGGACAGGGCGACACTGAAGCTTTCTTT. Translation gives CTRGGQGDTEAFF. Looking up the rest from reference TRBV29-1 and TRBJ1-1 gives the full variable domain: SAVISQKPSRDICQRGTSLTIQCQVDSQVTMMFWYRQQPGQSLTLIATANQGSEATYESGFVIDKFPISRPNLTFSTLTVSNMSPEDSSIYLCTRGGQGDTEAFFGQGTRLTVV.

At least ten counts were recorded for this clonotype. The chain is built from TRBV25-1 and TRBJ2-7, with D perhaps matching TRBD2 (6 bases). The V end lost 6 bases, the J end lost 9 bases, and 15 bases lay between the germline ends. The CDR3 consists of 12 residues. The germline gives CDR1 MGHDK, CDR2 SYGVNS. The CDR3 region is CASSAGRGVQYF. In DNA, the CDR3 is TGTGCCAGCAGCGCCGGGAGAGGTGTGCAGTACTTC.

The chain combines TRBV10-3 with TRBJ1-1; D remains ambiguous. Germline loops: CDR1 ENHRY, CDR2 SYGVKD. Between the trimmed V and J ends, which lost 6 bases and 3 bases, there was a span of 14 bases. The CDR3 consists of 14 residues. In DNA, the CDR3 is TGTGCCATCAGCCGGACCCTGAGGGACACTGAAGCTTTCTTT. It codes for CAISRTLRDTEAFF.

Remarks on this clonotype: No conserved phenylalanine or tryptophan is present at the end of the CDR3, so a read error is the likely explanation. The CDR3 loop reads CASSEQGSGANVLTP. The CDR3 nucleotides are TGTGCCAGCAGTGAACAGGGTTCCGGGGCCAACGTCCTGACTCCA. This chain connects TRBV2 to TRBJ2-6; a possible D gene is TRBD1 (5 bases). There are 15 residues in the CDR3. The germline V and J ends were trimmed by 2 bases and 4 bases, with 9 bases remaining between them. Per the germline V gene, CDR1 is SNHLY and CDR2 is FYNNEI.

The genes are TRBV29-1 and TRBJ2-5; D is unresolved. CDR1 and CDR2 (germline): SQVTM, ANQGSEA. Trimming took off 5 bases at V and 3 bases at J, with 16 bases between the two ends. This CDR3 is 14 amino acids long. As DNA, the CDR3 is TGCAGCGTTCCCAGTGATTTGACCGAAGAGACCCAGTACTTC. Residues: CSVPSDLTEETQYF.

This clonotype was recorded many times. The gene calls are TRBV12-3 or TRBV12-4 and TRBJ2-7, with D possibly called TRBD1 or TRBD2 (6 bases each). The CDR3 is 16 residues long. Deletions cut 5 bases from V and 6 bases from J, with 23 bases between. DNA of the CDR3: TGTGCCAGCAGTCCCCTGTGGGGCAGGGGAGGAAGCGAGCAGTACTTC. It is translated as CASSPLWGRGGSEQYF.

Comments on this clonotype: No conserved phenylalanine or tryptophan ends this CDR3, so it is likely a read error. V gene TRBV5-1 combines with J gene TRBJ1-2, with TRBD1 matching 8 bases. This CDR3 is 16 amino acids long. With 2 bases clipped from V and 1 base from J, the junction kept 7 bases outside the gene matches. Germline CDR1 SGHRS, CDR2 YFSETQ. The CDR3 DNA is TGCGCCAGCAGCTTAGGACCGGGACAGGATAACTATGGCTACACCCTC. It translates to CASSLGPGQDNYGYTL.

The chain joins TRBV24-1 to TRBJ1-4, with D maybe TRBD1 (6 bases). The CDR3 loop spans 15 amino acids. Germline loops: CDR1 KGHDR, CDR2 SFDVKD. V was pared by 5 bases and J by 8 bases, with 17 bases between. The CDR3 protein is CATSVQQGRGEKLFF. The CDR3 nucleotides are TGTGCCACCAGTGTCCAACAGGGAAGAGGCGAAAAACTGTTTTTT.

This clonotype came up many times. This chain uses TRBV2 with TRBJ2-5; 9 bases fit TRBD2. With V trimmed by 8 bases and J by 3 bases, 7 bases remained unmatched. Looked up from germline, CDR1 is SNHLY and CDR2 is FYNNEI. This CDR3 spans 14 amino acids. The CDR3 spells CASEGREGKETQYF. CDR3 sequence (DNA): TGTGCCAGCGAGGGGCGGGAGGGCAAAGAGACCCAGTACTTC.

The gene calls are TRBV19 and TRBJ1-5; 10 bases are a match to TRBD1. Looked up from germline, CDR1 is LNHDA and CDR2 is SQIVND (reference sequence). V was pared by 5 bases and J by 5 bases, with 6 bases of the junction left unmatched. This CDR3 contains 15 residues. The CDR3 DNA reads TGTGCCAGTAGTCTATCGGGACAGGGGCATCAGCCCCAGCATTTT. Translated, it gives CASSLSGQGHQPQHF.

The CDR3 region is CASRVSGTGNTEAFF. CDR3 nucleotides: TGTGCCAGCAGGGTTTCGGGGACAGGGAACACTGAAGCTTTCTTT. This rearrangement joins TRBV7-9 to TRBJ1-1; TRBD1 aligns across 8 bases. V gave up 6 bases and J gave up 1 base; unmatched junction bases: 7. The germline V gene encodes CDR1 SEHNR and CDR2 FQNEAQ (reference sequence). This CDR3 has 15 amino acids.

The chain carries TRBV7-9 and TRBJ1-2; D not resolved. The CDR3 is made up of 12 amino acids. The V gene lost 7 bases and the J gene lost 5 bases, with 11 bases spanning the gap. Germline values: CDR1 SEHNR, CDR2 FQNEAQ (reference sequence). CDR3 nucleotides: TGTGCCAGCACTATGGTGGGATATGGCTACACCTTC. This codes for CASTMVGYGYTF.

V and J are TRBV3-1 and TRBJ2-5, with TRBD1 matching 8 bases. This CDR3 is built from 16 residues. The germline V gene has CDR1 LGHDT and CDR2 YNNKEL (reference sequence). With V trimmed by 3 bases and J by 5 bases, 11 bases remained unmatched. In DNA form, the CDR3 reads TGTGCCAGCAGCCACGCTGACAGGGGCGGGCGGGAGACCCAGTACTTC. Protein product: CASSHADRGGRETQYF.

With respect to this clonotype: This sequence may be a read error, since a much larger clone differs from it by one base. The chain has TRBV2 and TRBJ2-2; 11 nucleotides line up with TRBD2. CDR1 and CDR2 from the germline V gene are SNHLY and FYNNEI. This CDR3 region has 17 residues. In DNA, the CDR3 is TGTGCCAGCTACCCACAACTAGCGGGAGTTCAGGGCGGGGAGCTGCTTTTT. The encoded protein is CASYPQLAGVQGGELLF.

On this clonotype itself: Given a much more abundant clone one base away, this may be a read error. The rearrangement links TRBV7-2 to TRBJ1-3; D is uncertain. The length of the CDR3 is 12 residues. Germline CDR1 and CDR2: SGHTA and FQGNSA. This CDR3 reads CASGYFGNTTYF. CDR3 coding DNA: TGTGCCAGCGGCTATTTCGGAAACACCACATATTTT.

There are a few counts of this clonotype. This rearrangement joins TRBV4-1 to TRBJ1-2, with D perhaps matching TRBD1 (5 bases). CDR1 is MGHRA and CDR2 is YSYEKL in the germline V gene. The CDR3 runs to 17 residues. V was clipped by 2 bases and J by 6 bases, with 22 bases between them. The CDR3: CASSQPGRVPSGDGYTF. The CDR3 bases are TGCGCCAGCAGCCAACCGGGACGAGTCCCGAGTGGGGATGGCTACACCTTC.

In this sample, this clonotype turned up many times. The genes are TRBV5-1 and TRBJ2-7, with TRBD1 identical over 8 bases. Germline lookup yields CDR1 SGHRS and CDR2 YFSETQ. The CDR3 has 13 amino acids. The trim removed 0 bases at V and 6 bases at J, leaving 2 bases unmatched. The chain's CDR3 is CASSLGQGIEQYF. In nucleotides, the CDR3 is TGCGCCAGCAGCTTGGGACAGGGGATCGAGCAGTACTTC.

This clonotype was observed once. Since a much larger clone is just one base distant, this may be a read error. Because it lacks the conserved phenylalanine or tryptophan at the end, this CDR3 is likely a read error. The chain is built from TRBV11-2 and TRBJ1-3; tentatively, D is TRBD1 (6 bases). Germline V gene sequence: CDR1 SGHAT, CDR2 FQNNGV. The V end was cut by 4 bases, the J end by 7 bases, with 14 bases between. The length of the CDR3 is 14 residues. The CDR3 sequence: CASSSNRVSNTIYL. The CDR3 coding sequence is TGTGCCAGCAGCTCGAACAGGGTGTCGAACACCATATATTTG.

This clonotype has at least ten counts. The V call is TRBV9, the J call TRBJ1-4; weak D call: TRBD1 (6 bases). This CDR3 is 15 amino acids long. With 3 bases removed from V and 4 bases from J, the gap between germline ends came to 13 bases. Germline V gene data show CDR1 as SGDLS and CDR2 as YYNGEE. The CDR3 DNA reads TGTGCCAGCAGCGCCGTGGGGGACATTAATGAAAAACTGTTTTTT. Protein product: CASSAVGDINEKLFF.

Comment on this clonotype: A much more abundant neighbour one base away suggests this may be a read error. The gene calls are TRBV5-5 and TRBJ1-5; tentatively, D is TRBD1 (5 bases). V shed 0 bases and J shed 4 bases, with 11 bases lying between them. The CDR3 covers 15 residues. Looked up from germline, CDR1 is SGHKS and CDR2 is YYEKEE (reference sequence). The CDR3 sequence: CASSLAGAPNQPQHF. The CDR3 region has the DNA TGTGCCAGCAGCTTGGCTGGGGCGCCTAATCAGCCCCAGCATTTT.

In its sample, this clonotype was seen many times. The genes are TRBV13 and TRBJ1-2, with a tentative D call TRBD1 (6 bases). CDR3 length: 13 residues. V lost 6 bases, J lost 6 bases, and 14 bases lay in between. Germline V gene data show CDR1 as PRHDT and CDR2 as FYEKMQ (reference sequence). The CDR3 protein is CASRSVGGHGYTF. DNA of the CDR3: TGTGCCAGCAGGTCGGTTGGGGGGCATGGCTACACCTTC.

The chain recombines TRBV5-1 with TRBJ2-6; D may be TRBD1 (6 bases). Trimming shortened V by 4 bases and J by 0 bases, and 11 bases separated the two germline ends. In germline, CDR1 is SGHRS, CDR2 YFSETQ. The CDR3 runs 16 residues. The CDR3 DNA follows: TGCGCCAGCAGCCCACGGGACAACTCTGGGGCCAACGTCCTGACTTTC. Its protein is CASSPRDNSGANVLTF.

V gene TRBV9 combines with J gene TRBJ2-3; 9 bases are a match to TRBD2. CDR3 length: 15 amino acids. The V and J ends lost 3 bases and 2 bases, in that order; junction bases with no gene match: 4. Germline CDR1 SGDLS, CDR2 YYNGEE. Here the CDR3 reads CASSGPGLATDTQYF. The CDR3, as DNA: TGTGCCAGCAGCGGACCGGGACTAGCCACAGATACGCAGTATTTT. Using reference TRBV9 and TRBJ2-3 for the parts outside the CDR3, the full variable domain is DSGVTQTPKHLITATGQRVTLRCSPRSGDLSVYWYQQSLDQGLQFLIQYYNGEERAKGNILERFSAQQFPDLHSELNLSSLELGDSALYFCASSGPGLATDTQYFGPGTRLTVL.

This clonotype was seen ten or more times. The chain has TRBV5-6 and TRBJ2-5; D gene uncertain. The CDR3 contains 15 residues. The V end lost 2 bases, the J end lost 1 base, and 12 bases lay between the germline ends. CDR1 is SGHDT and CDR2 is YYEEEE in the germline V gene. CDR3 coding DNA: TGTGCCAGCAGCTTCCCCTGGGTAAGCCAAGAGACCCAGTACTTC. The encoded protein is CASSFPWVSQETQYF.